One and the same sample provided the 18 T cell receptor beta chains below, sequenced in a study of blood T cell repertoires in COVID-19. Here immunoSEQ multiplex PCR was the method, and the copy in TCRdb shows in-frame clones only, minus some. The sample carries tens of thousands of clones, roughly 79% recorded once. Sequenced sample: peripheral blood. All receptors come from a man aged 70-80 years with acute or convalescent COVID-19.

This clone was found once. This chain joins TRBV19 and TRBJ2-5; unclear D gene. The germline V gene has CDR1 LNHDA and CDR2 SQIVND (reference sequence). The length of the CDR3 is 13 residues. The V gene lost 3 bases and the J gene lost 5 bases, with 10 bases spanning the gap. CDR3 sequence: CASSMPGPETQYF. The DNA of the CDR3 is TGTGCCAGTAGTATGCCGGGTCCTGAGACCCAGTACTTC.

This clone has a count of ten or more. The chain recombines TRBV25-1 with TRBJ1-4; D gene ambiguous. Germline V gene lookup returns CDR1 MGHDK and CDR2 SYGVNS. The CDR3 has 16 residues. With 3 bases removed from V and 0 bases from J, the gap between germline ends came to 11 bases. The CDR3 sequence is CASSDQPQATNEKLFF. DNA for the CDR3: TGTGCCAGCAGTGATCAGCCCCAGGCAACTAATGAAAAACTGTTTTTT.

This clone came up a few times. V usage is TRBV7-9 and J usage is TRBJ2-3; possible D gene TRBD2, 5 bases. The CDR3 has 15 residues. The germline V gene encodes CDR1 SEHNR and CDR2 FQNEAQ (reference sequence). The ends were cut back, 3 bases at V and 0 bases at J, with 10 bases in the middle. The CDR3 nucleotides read TGTGCCAGCAGCTTTAGCGTGGAGAGCACAGATACGCAGTATTTT. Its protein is CASSFSVESTDTQYF.

The CDR3 loop is CASSIAGPGNTGELFF. CDR3 nucleotide sequence: TGTGCCAGTAGTATAGCAGGTCCAGGGAACACCGGGGAGCTGTTTTTT. The chain joins TRBV19 to TRBJ2-2; D gene ambiguous. Germline V gives CDR1 LNHDA, CDR2 SQIVND (reference sequence). This CDR3 is 16 amino acids long. The V end was cut by 1 base, the J end by 1 base, with 10 bases between.

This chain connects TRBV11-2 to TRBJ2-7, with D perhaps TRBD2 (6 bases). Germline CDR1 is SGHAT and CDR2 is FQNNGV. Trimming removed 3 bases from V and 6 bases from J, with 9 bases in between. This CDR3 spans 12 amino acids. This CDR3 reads CASSFGGSEQYF. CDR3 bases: TGTGCCAGCAGCTTTGGAGGGTCCGAGCAGTACTTC.

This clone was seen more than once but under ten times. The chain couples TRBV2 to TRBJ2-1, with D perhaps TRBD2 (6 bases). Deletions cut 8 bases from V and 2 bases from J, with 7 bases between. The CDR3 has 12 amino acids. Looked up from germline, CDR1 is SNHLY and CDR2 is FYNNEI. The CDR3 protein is CASGGTYNEQFF. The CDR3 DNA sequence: TGTGCCAGCGGAGGGACCTACAATGAGCAGTTCTTC. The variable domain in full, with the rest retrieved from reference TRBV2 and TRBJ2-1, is EPEVTQTPSHQVTQMGQEVILRCVPISNHLYFYWYRQILGQKVEFLVSFYNNEISEKSEIFDDQFSVERPDGSNFTLKIRSTKLEDSAMYFCASGGTYNEQFFGPGTRLTVL.

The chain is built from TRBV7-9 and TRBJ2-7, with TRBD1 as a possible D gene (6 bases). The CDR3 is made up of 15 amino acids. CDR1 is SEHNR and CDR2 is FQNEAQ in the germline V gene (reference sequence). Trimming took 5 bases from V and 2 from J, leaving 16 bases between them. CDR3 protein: CASSPPRGNTYEQYF. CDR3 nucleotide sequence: TGTGCCAGCAGCCCGCCCAGGGGAAATACCTACGAGCAGTACTTC.

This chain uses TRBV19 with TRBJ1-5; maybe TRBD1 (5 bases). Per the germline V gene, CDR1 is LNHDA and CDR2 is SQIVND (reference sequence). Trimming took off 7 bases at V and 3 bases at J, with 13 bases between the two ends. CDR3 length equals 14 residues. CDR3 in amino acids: CASNQGGVNQPQHF. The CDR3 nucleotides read TGTGCCAGTAACCAGGGAGGGGTCAATCAGCCCCAGCATTTT. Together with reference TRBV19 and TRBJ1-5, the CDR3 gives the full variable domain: DGGITQSPKYLFRKEGQNVTLSCEQNLNHDAMYWYRQDPGQGLRLIYYSQIVNDFQKGDIAEGYSVSREKKESFPLTVTSAQKNPTAFYLCASNQGGVNQPQHFGDGTRLSIL.

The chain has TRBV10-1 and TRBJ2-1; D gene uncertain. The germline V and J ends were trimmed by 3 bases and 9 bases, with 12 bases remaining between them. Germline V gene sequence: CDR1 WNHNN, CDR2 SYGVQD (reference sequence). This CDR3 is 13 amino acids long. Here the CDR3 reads CASSDGRGPEQFF. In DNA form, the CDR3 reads TGCGCCAGCAGTGACGGTCGAGGTCCTGAGCAGTTCTTC.

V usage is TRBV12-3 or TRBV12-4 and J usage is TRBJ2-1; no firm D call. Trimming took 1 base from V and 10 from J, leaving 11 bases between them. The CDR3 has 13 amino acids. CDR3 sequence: CASSLVRVREQFF. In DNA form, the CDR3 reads TGTGCCAGCAGTTTAGTACGAGTAAGAGAGCAGTTCTTC.

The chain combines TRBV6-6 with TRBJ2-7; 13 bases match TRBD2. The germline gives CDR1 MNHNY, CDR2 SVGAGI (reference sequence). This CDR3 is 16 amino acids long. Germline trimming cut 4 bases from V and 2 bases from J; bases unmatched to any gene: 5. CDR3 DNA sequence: TGTGCCAGCAGTTTCACTAGCGGGAGGGCCCCCTACGAGCAGTACTTC. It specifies CASSFTSGRAPYEQYF.

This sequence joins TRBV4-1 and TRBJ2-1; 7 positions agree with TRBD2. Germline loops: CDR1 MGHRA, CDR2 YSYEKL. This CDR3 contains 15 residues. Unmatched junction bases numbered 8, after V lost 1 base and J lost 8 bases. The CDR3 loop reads CASSQGGGYRHEQFF. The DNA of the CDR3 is TGCGCCAGCAGCCAAGGGGGGGGGTACCGCCATGAGCAGTTCTTC.

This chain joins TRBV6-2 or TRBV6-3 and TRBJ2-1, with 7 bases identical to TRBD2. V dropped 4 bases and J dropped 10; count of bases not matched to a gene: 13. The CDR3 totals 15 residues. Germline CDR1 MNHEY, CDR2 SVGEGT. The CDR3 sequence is CASSSSGTTGPEQFF. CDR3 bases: TGTGCCAGCAGTTCCTCCGGGACTACTGGTCCGGAGCAGTTCTTC.

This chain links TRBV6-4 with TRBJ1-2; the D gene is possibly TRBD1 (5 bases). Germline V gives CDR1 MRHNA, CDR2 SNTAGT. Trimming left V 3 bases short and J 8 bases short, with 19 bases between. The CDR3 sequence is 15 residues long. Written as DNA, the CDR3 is TGTGCCAGCAGTGAAACCACGGAACAGGCAGGGGGCTACACCTTC. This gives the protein CASSETTEQAGGYTF.

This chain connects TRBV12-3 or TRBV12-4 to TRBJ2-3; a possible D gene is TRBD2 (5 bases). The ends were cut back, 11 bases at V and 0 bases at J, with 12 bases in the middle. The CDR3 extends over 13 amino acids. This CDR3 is CAVSDSSTDTQYF. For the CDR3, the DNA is TGTGCCGTCTCGGACTCTAGCACAGATACGCAGTATTTT.

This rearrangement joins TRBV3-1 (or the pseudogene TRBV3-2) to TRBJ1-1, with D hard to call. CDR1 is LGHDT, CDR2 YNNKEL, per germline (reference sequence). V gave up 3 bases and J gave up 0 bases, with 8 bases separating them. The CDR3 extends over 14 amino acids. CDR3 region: CASSQEEVNTEAFF. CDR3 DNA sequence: TGTGCCAGCAGCCAGGAGGAGGTGAACACTGAAGCTTTCTTT.

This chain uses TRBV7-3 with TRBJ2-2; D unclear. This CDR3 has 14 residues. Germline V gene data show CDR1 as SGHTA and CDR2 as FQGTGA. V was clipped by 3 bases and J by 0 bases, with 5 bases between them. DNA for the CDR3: TGTGCCAGCAGCTTTAATGCGAACACCGGGGAGCTGTTTTTT. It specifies CASSFNANTGELFF.

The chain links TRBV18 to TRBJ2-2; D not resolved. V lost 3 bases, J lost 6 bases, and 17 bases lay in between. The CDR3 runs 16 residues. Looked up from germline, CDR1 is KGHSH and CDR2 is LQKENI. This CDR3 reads CASSPAAAPNPGELFF. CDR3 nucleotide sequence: TGTGCCAGCTCACCGGCCGCGGCACCCAACCCCGGGGAGCTGTTTTTT.